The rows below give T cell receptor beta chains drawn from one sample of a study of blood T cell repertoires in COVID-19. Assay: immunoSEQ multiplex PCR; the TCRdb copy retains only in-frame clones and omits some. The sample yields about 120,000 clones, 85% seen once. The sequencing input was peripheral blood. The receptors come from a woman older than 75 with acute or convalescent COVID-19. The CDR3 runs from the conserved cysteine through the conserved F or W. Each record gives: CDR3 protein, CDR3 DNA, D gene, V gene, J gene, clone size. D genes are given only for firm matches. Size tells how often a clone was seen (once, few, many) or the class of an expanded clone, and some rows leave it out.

cdr3_aa: CASRVAIDGYTF; cdr3_nt: TGTGCCAGCAGAGTAGCCATTGATGGCTACACCTTC; d_call: NA; v_call: TRBV28; j_call: TRBJ1-2; clone_size: NA
cdr3_aa: CASSPSDQPQHF; cdr3_nt: TGTGCCAGCTCACCTTCAGATCAGCCCCAGCATTTT; d_call: NA; v_call: TRBV18; j_call: TRBJ1-5; clone_size: NA
cdr3_aa: CASSQEGQSNSPLHF; cdr3_nt: TGCGCCAGCAGCCAAGAGGGACAGTCGAATTCACCCCTCCACTTT; d_call: TRBD1; v_call: TRBV4-3; j_call: TRBJ1-6; clone_size: once
cdr3_aa: CASSDRRTGSNEKLFF; cdr3_nt: TGTGCCAGCAGTGACCGACGTACAGGGTCTAATGAAAAACTGTTTTTT; d_call: NA; v_call: TRBV2; j_call: TRBJ1-4; clone_size: NA
cdr3_aa: CASSLGTGENYTF; cdr3_nt: TGCGCCAGCAGCTTGGGGACAGGGGAGAACTACACCTTC; d_call: TRBD1; v_call: TRBV5-1; j_call: TRBJ1-2; clone_size: few
cdr3_aa: CASHKLERTEAFF; cdr3_nt: TGTGCCAGCCATAAACTAGAGAGGACTGAAGCTTTCTTT; d_call: NA; v_call: TRBV6-6; j_call: TRBJ1-1; clone_size: NA
cdr3_aa: CASCWTPGKTEAFF; cdr3_nt: TGTGCCAGTTGCTGGACACCCGGAAAAACTGAAGCTTTCTTT; d_call: NA; v_call: TRBV19; j_call: TRBJ1-1; clone_size: NA
cdr3_aa: CASTKAGGRAEAFF; cdr3_nt: TGTGCCAGCACCAAGGCAGGGGGTAGGGCTGAAGCTTTCTTT; d_call: TRBD1; v_call: TRBV3-1/TRBV3-2; j_call: TRBJ1-1; clone_size: NA
cdr3_aa: CASSQDREKLFF; cdr3_nt: TGTGCCAGCTCGCAGGACAGGGAAAAACTGTTTTTT; d_call: TRBD1; v_call: TRBV18; j_call: TRBJ1-4; clone_size: NA
cdr3_aa: CASSQDATSGGGETQYF; cdr3_nt: TGTGCCAGCAGCCAAGACGCAACTAGCGGGGGCGGGGAGACCCAGTACTTC; d_call: TRBD2; v_call: TRBV4-2; j_call: TRBJ2-5; clone_size: NA
cdr3_aa: CASSLPGTGLYGYTF; cdr3_nt: TGTGCCAGCTCACTGCCCGGGACAGGCCTCTATGGCTACACCTTC; d_call: TRBD1; v_call: TRBV18; j_call: TRBJ1-2; clone_size: NA
cdr3_aa: CASTLLGSDEQFF; cdr3_nt: TGTGCCAGCACCCTACTAGGTTCGGATGAGCAGTTCTTC; d_call: NA; v_call: TRBV6-5; j_call: TRBJ2-1; clone_size: NA
cdr3_aa: CASSSQTGGYPTDTQYF; cdr3_nt: TGCGCCAGCAGCAGTCAGACAGGGGGCTACCCCACAGATACGCAGTATTTT; d_call: TRBD1; v_call: TRBV4-1; j_call: TRBJ2-3; clone_size: once
cdr3_aa: CASSQPGLAGGTDTQYF; cdr3_nt: TGTGCCAGCAGCCAGCCGGGACTAGCGGGAGGCACAGATACGCAGTATTTT; d_call: TRBD2; v_call: TRBV3-1/TRBV3-2; j_call: TRBJ2-3; clone_size: NA
cdr3_aa: CASSLGGLPETQYF; cdr3_nt: TGCGCCAGCAGCTTGGGGGGGCTCCCAGAGACCCAGTACTTC; d_call: NA; v_call: TRBV5-1; j_call: TRBJ2-5; clone_size: NA
cdr3_aa: CASSSSQGNNEQYF; cdr3_nt: TGCGCCAGCAGCTCGTCTCAGGGGAACAACGAGCAGTACTTC; d_call: NA; v_call: TRBV5-1; j_call: TRBJ2-7; clone_size: NA
cdr3_aa: CASSLISGAASYGYTF; cdr3_nt: TGCGCCAGCAGCTTGATCTCAGGGGCGGCGAGCTATGGCTACACCTTC; d_call: NA; v_call: TRBV5-1; j_call: TRBJ1-2; clone_size: NA
cdr3_aa: CASSFPPGANEKLFF; cdr3_nt: TGTGCCAGCAGTTTCCCCCCAGGGGCTAATGAAAAACTGTTTTTT; d_call: NA; v_call: TRBV28; j_call: TRBJ1-4; clone_size: NA
cdr3_aa: CASRPGGNTEAFF; cdr3_nt: TGTGCCAGCAGGCCGGGAGGGAACACTGAAGCTTTCTTT; d_call: NA; v_call: TRBV3-1/TRBV3-2; j_call: TRBJ1-1; clone_size: NA
cdr3_aa: CASRGGPREDTQYF; cdr3_nt: TGTGCCAGTAGGGGGGGACCCCGCGAGGATACGCAGTATTTT; d_call: NA; v_call: TRBV19; j_call: TRBJ2-3; clone_size: once
cdr3_aa: CASSQDFRGITDTQYF; cdr3_nt: TGTGCCAGCAGCCAAGATTTTCGAGGGATCACAGATACGCAGTATTTT; d_call: NA; v_call: TRBV4-2; j_call: TRBJ2-3; clone_size: NA
cdr3_aa: CASSKNNGRTDTQYF; cdr3_nt: TGTGCCAGCAGTAAAAATAATGGCCGCACAGATACGCAGTATTTT; d_call: NA; v_call: TRBV6-5; j_call: TRBJ2-3; clone_size: NA
cdr3_aa: CASGPRRDTEAFF; cdr3_nt: TGTGCCAGTGGCCCTAGGCGGGACACTGAAGCTTTCTTT; d_call: NA; v_call: TRBV19; j_call: TRBJ1-1; clone_size: NA
cdr3_aa: CASSQGWGQGKYEQYF; cdr3_nt: TGTGCCAGCAGCCAAGGTTGGGGACAGGGAAAGTACGAGCAGTACTTC; d_call: TRBD1; v_call: TRBV3-1/TRBV3-2; j_call: TRBJ2-7; clone_size: NA
cdr3_aa: CASRGRVQETQYF; cdr3_nt: TGTGCCAGCAGGGGGAGGGTCCAAGAGACCCAGTACTTC; d_call: TRBD2; v_call: TRBV2; j_call: TRBJ2-5; clone_size: NA
cdr3_aa: CASSQERDRDEKLFF; cdr3_nt: TGTGCCAGCAGCCAAGAACGGGACAGGGATGAAAAACTGTTTTTT; d_call: TRBD1; v_call: TRBV4-2; j_call: TRBJ1-4; clone_size: NA
cdr3_aa: CASSGGGVGEKLFF; cdr3_nt: TGCGCCAGCAGCGGTGGAGGCGTTGGCGAAAAACTGTTTTTT; d_call: NA; v_call: TRBV5-1; j_call: TRBJ1-4; clone_size: few
cdr3_aa: CASRPRGPYSTDTQYF; cdr3_nt: TGTGCCAGCAGACCCAGGGGCCCTTATAGCACAGATACGCAGTATTTT; d_call: NA; v_call: TRBV5-5; j_call: TRBJ2-3; clone_size: once
cdr3_aa: CASSQGGIQYF; cdr3_nt: TGTGCCAGCAGCCAGGGGGGCATTCAGTACTTC; d_call: NA; v_call: TRBV3-1/TRBV3-2; j_call: TRBJ2-4; clone_size: NA
cdr3_aa: CASSIEGQGNQPQHF; cdr3_nt: TGTGCCAGTAGTATAGAGGGGCAGGGTAATCAGCCCCAGCATTTT; d_call: NA; v_call: TRBV19; j_call: TRBJ1-5; clone_size: NA
cdr3_aa: CASSLNQQNTEAFF; cdr3_nt: TGCGCCAGCAGCTTGAATCAACAGAACACTGAAGCTTTCTTT; d_call: NA; v_call: TRBV5-1; j_call: TRBJ1-1; clone_size: NA
cdr3_aa: CATTPPGASNTEAFF; cdr3_nt: TGTGCCACCACCCCGCCTGGGGCTTCCAACACTGAAGCTTTCTTT; d_call: NA; v_call: TRBV24-1; j_call: TRBJ1-1; clone_size: NA
cdr3_aa: CASSQDDRSPWAGANVLTF; cdr3_nt: TGCGCCAGCAGCCAAGACGACAGGTCTCCCTGGGCTGGGGCCAACGTCCTGACTTTC; d_call: NA; v_call: TRBV4-1; j_call: TRBJ2-6; clone_size: NA